This paragraph covers one TCR beta chain sequence. Its target is unknown. Clones were sequenced by immunoSEQ multiplex PCR, and TCRdb holds only the in-frame ones, with some missing. The sample has approximately 130,000 clones; about 93% are singletons. This specimen comes from a study of T cell responses to AZD1222 COVID-19 vaccine. Study-wide results and limits: Recipients of AZD1222 seropositive at baseline numbered only five or six. Regions left unmutated in variants are reportedly the target of nearly half of spike-specific TCRs. Females made up more of the donors, who were largely white British, and clonal diversity may have come out too low.

V was clipped by 5 bases and J by 4 bases, with 20 bases between them. Germline-derived CDR1 and CDR2 are SGHTA and FQGTGA. This CDR3 contains 16 residues. The sample was peripheral blood, taken on day 0 of AZD1222 vaccination. The chain links TRBV7-3 to TRBJ1-2; D perhaps matches TRBD1 (5 bases). This clonotype was sampled from an adult in good health. CDR3 sequence: CASSPREGEGSYGYTF. CDR3 sequence (DNA): TGTGCCAGCAGCCCCCGAGAAGGGGAGGGGTCCTATGGCTACACCTTC.